These 30 T cell receptor beta chains were all obtained from the same sample, sequenced in a study of cytomegalovirus exposure and HLA in healthy donors. PCR involved 60 Vbeta and 13 Jbeta primers. Using immunoSEQ multiplex PCR, the repertoire was profiled, and TCRdb retains in-frame clones only, with some absent. The table has about 150,000 clones, around 79% seen once. What was sequenced was PBMCs. Receptors were obtained from a human donor in good health.

The rearrangement uses TRBV6-5 and TRBJ1-1; 8 bases line up with TRBD1. The germline V gene encodes CDR1 MNHEY and CDR2 SVGAGI. The CDR3 extends over 15 amino acids. Trimming took 4 bases from V and 4 from J; bases not matched to a gene: 8. CDR3 sequence reads: CASSSTQGGITEAFF. For the CDR3, the DNA is TGTGCCAGCAGTTCCACACAGGGGGGGATCACTGAAGCTTTCTTT.

The J gene is TRBJ1-6, the V gene TRBV6-6; 8 nucleotides align to TRBD1. The germline V gene has CDR1 MNHNY and CDR2 SVGAGI (reference sequence). The CDR3 covers 16 residues. V trimming: 6 bases; J trimming: 7 bases; junction bases outside the gene matches: 11. The CDR3 DNA is TGTGCCAGCAGACCACGACAGGGGCGTATAAATTCACCCCTCCACTTT. This encodes CASRPRQGRINSPLHF.

The chain links TRBV28 to TRBJ2-5; 7 bases map to TRBD1. This CDR3 comprises 14 residues. Germline lookup yields CDR1 MDHEN and CDR2 SYDVKM. J gave up 11 bases and V 6 bases, and 15 bases lay outside the gene matches. The CDR3 region is CASRVPGQWHEQYF. As DNA, the CDR3 is TGTGCCAGCAGAGTCCCGGGACAGTGGCATGAGCAGTACTTC.

This chain uses TRBV18 with TRBJ2-7, with D possibly being TRBD2 (5 bases). Trimming shortened V by 1 base and J by 5 bases, and 6 bases separated the two germline ends. The germline CDR1 and CDR2 sequences are KGHSH and LQKENI. This CDR3 has 12 amino acids. CDR3 in amino acids: CASSPRGNEQYF. The CDR3, as DNA: TGTGCCAGCTCACCACGAGGGAACGAGCAGTACTTC.

This clone was observed a few times. The chain couples TRBV4-1 to TRBJ1-2; D is undetermined. V lost 1 base and J lost 0, with 9 bases in between. The length of the CDR3 is 15 residues. The V gene's germline CDR1 is MGHRA and CDR2 YSYEKL. The CDR3 DNA sequence: TGCGCCAGCAGCCAAGGTGTGTTTACTAACTATGGCTACACCTTC. Translation: CASSQGVFTNYGYTF.

The V gene is TRBV13, the J gene TRBJ2-5; 11 bases line up with TRBD2. The J call is in doubt because the DNA end fits TRBJ2-7 better. This CDR3 contains 14 residues. Per the germline V gene, CDR1 is PRHDT and CDR2 is FYEKMQ (reference sequence). The CDR3 nucleotides are TGTGCCAGCAGCACTACTAGCGGGGGCTACGAGCAGTACTTC. Its translation: CASSTTSGGYEQYF.

V is TRBV29-1 and J is TRBJ1-1, with 9 bases that match TRBD1. This CDR3 comprises 13 residues. From germline, CDR1 is SQVTM and CDR2 ANQGSEA. V trimming: 1 base; J trimming: 3 bases; junction bases outside the gene matches: 0. CDR3 sequence reads: CSVEGDRDTEAFF. The DNA of the CDR3 is TGCAGCGTTGAAGGGGACAGGGACACTGAAGCTTTCTTT.

The genes are TRBV6-5 and TRBJ2-6; the match to TRBD2 covers 8 bases. The CDR3 runs to 14 residues. Germline assignment: CDR1 MNHEY and CDR2 SVGAGI. Trimming took 5 bases from V and 3 from J; bases not matched to a gene: 0. The CDR3 DNA sequence: TGTGCCAGCAGTAGCGGGGGTGGGGCCAACGTCCTGACTTTC. Translation gives CASSSGGGANVLTF.

This clone was seen just once. The chain combines TRBV10-1 with TRBJ1-2, with D maybe TRBD1 (5 bases). The CDR3 has 13 residues. The germline V gene encodes CDR1 WNHNN and CDR2 SYGVQD (reference sequence). Trimming removed 4 bases at V and 4 bases at J, with 10 bases between. The CDR3 loop is CASSAQGPYGYTF. CDR3 nucleotide sequence: TGCGCCAGCAGTGCCCAGGGTCCCTATGGCTACACCTTC.

The chain employs TRBV6-5 and TRBJ1-2, with D maybe TRBD1 (5 bases). V lost 0 bases and J 1 base, leaving 6 bases between the germline ends. There are 14 residues in the CDR3. Germline V gene data show CDR1 as MNHEY and CDR2 as SVGAGI. CDR3 DNA sequence: TGTGCCAGCAGTTACTCGACAGATAACTATGGCTACACCTTC. Protein sequence: CASSYSTDNYGYTF.

The gene calls are TRBV6-5 and TRBJ1-3; unclear D gene. Trimming shortened V by 0 bases and J by 4 bases, and 7 bases separated the two germline ends. Germline V gives CDR1 MNHEY, CDR2 SVGAGI. The CDR3 extends over 14 amino acids. The CDR3 is CASSYSRFGNTIYF. In DNA, the CDR3 is TGTGCCAGCAGTTACTCGAGGTTCGGAAACACCATATATTTT.

The chain recombines TRBV9 with TRBJ2-1; D remains unclear. The CDR3 loop spans 11 amino acids. The germline CDR1 and CDR2 sequences are SGDLS and YYNGEE. The V and J ends lost 4 bases and 10 bases respectively, with 9 bases between them. The CDR3 DNA follows: TGTGCCAGCAGCCGAGGTTTGGAGCAGTTCTTC. As protein: CASSRGLEQFF. The full variable domain, in which reference TRBV9 and TRBJ2-1 provide the parts outside the CDR3, is DSGVTQTPKHLITATGQRVTLRCSPRSGDLSVYWYQQSLDQGLQFLIQYYNGEERAKGNILERFSAQQFPDLHSELNLSSLELGDSALYFCASSRGLEQFFGPGTRLTVL.

Comment on this clone: Other DNA sequences from this sample encode an identical CDR3 as well. This chain connects TRBV25-1 to TRBJ2-5; tentatively, D is TRBD2 (6 bases). V gave up 2 bases and J gave up 1 base, with 11 bases separating them. Germline V gene lookup returns CDR1 MGHDK and CDR2 SYGVNS. The CDR3 loop spans 15 amino acids. The DNA for the CDR3 is TGTGCCAGCAGTGAAGCGGGGACCTTCCAAGAGACCCAGTACTTC. It specifies CASSEAGTFQETQYF.

CDR3 residues: CASSLILGRNTEAFF. The CDR3, as DNA: TGTGCCAGCAGCTTAATTCTTGGCCGGAACACTGAAGCTTTCTTT. The genes are TRBV7-9 and TRBJ1-1, with D uncertain. CDR3 length equals 15 residues. V was shortened by 2 bases and J by 1 base, with 11 bases between the two germline ends. Germline V gene data show CDR1 as SEHNR and CDR2 as FQNEAQ (reference sequence).

The rearrangement links TRBV11-1 to TRBJ1-2; D is unclear. Per germline, CDR1 SGHAT and CDR2 FQDESV (reference sequence). V lost 1 base to trimming and J lost 8 bases, with 11 bases between them. CDR3 length: 13 amino acids. The chain's CDR3 is CASSLGVRAGYTF. The CDR3, as DNA: TGTGCCAGCAGCTTAGGTGTAAGAGCGGGCTACACCTTC.

The V and J genes are TRBV6-6 and TRBJ2-7, with D tentatively TRBD2 (6 bases). Trimming left V 2 bases short and J 2 bases short, with 13 bases between. The CDR3 sequence is 15 residues long. CDR1 is MNHNY and CDR2 is SVGAGI in the germline V gene (reference sequence). The CDR3 DNA reads as TGTGCCAGCAGTTACCCCAGGGAGGAGGCCTACGAGCAGTACTTC. Its translation is CASSYPREEAYEQYF.

The gene calls are TRBV5-4 and TRBJ1-1; a possible D gene is TRBD1 (6 bases). V was pared by 4 bases and J by 10 bases, with 17 bases between. This CDR3 is 13 amino acids long. Germline values: CDR1 SGHNT, CDR2 YYREEE (reference sequence). The CDR3 reads CASSPGTREGAFF. CDR3 DNA sequence: TGTGCCAGCAGCCCCGGGACAAGGGAAGGAGCTTTCTTT.

The chain recombines TRBV4-3 with TRBJ2-2, with 7 bases identical to TRBD2. The CDR3 spans 15 residues. Germline CDR1 is LGHNA and CDR2 is YSLEER. After removal of 2 bases from V and 1 base from J, the junction contained 1 base not matched to a gene. The CDR3 protein is CASSQRGGNTGELFF. The CDR3 DNA follows: TGCGCCAGCAGCCAACGCGGGGGGAACACCGGGGAGCTGTTTTTT.

The chain combines TRBV4-1 with TRBJ2-1; D is perhaps TRBD2 (5 bases). Trimming took 4 bases from V and 8 from J, leaving 21 bases between them. Looked up from germline, CDR1 is MGHRA and CDR2 is YSYEKL. The CDR3 covers 16 residues. DNA of the CDR3: TGCGCCAGCAGCCCCCGGGCGAGAGGGAGTGGGGATGAGCAGTTCTTC. This codes for CASSPRARGSGDEQFF.

The chain combines TRBV5-4 with TRBJ2-7; 10 bases match TRBD1. Germline assignment: CDR1 SGHNT and CDR2 YYREEE (reference sequence). The V and J ends lost 4 bases and 3 bases, in that order; junction bases with no gene match: 7. There are 15 residues in the CDR3. CDR3 protein: CASSNQGTGVYEQYF. CDR3 DNA sequence: TGTGCCAGCAGCAACCAAGGGACAGGGGTCTACGAGCAGTACTTC.

The rearrangement links TRBV25-1 to TRBJ2-7, with D possibly matching TRBD1 (6 bases). The germline V gene encodes CDR1 MGHDK and CDR2 SYGVNS. The CDR3 consists of 13 residues. Between the trimmed V and J ends, which lost 2 bases and 3 bases, there was a span of 8 bases. Here the CDR3 DNA reads TGTGCCAGCAGTGAAACAGGGTTCTACGAGCAGTACTTC. Amino acids: CASSETGFYEQYF.

The gene calls are TRBV5-6 and TRBJ2-7; D ambiguous. CDR3 size: 11 residues. V was clipped by 3 bases and J by 2 bases, with 3 bases between them. Per the germline V gene, CDR1 is SGHDT and CDR2 is YYEEEE. The CDR3 DNA reads TGTGCCAGCAGCTCAGCCTACGAGCAGTACTTC. Its translation: CASSSAYEQYF.

V usage is TRBV7-6 and J usage is TRBJ2-7; 7 positions match TRBD1. CDR1 is SGHVS, CDR2 FNYEAQ, per germline. V shed 1 base, J shed 5 bases, and the junction held 5 bases outside the gene matches. The CDR3 length is 14 residues. This CDR3 reads CASSLGQGNDEQYF. The CDR3 DNA is TGTGCCAGCAGCTTAGGACAGGGTAATGACGAGCAGTACTTC. The full variable domain, completed using reference TRBV7-6 and TRBJ2-7, is GAGVSQSPRYKVTKRGQDVALRCDPISGHVSLYWYRQALGQGPEFLTYFNYEAQQDKSGLPNDRFSAERPEGSISTLTIQRTEQRDSAMYRCASSLGQGNDEQYFGPGTRLTVT.

This chain links TRBV30 with TRBJ2-1; 8 nucleotides line up with TRBD2. Germline V CDR1 and CDR2: GTSNPN, SVGIG (reference sequence). The CDR3 loop spans 15 amino acids. V lost 3 bases and J lost 1; bases outside the gene matches: 5. The CDR3 here is CAWSAGGGSYNEQFF. The CDR3 DNA reads TGTGCCTGGAGCGCCGGGGGGGGATCCTACAATGAGCAGTTCTTC.

This clone was seen more than once but under ten times. The chain uses TRBV2 and TRBJ1-2, with a tentative D call TRBD1 (6 bases). The CDR3 length is 15 residues. Trimming removed 0 bases from V and 6 bases from J, with 14 bases in between. Germline-derived CDR1 and CDR2 are SNHLY and FYNNEI. The CDR3 DNA follows: TGTGCCAGCAGTGAAGCGGGACAAGAAAGCGATGGCTACACCTTC. Protein product: CASSEAGQESDGYTF.

This chain connects TRBV6-1 to TRBJ1-2; a weak D match, TRBD1 (6 bases). This CDR3 region has 12 residues. Trimming removed 7 bases from V and 7 bases from J, with 13 bases in between. Per germline, CDR1 MNHNS and CDR2 SASEGT. This chain's CDR3 is CASITGLGGYTF. The DNA of the CDR3 is TGTGCCAGCATTACAGGGCTTGGTGGCTACACCTTC.

This clone was seen a handful of times. The rearrangement links TRBV6-1 to TRBJ2-1, with D unresolved. Germline-derived CDR1 and CDR2 are MNHNS and SASEGT. Trimming removed 3 bases at V and 7 bases at J, with 22 bases between. The CDR3 is made up of 17 amino acids. CDR3 in DNA: TGTGCCAGCAGTGAGCGGCTTACCGCACCCTACTCGAATGAGCAGTTCTTC. Translated, it gives CASSERLTAPYSNEQFF.

The chain employs TRBV7-6 and TRBJ2-7; D unclear. The length of the CDR3 is 15 residues. CDR1 is SGHVS and CDR2 is FNYEAQ in the germline V gene. Trimming took off 2 bases at V and 0 bases at J, with 11 bases between the two ends. The CDR3 is CASSLLGGSSYEQYF. In DNA, the CDR3 is TGTGCCAGCAGCTTACTCGGCGGCAGCTCCTACGAGCAGTACTTC.

The chain joins TRBV27 to TRBJ2-1, with D possibly being TRBD1 (7 bases). Germline V gene sequence: CDR1 MNHEY, CDR2 SMNVEV (reference sequence). There are 15 residues in the CDR3. V lost 5 bases to trimming and J lost 2 bases, with 13 bases between them. CDR3 bases: TGTGCCAGCAGTCCCCAGGGGGGAACCTACAATGAGCAGTTCTTC. As protein: CASSPQGGTYNEQFF.

The chain employs TRBV5-8 and TRBJ1-3; the D is unclear. CDR3 length: 17 amino acids. V was cut by 1 base and J by 0 bases, with 14 bases left in between. Germline V gene sequence: CDR1 SGHTS, CDR2 YDEGEE. The CDR3 bases are TGTGCCAGCAGCTTGAATTTGGGAGCCTTCTCTGGAAACACCATATATTTT. This sequence encodes CASSLNLGAFSGNTIYF.